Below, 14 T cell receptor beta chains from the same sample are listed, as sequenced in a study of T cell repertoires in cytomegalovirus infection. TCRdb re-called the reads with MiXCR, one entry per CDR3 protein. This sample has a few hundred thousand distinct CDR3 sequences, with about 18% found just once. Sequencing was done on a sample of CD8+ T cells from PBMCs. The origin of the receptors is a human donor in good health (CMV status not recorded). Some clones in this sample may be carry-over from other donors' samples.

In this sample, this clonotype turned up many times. The CDR3 here is CARAQGNSNQPQHF. The CDR3 DNA is TGTGCCAGAGCACAGGGGAATAGCAATCAGCCCCAGCATTTT. V gene TRBV7-2 combines with J gene TRBJ1-5; TRBD1 matches 7 bases. CDR1 and CDR2 from the germline V gene are SGHTA and FQGNSA. The CDR3 runs 14 residues. J gave up 0 bases and V 9 bases, and 5 bases lay outside the gene matches.

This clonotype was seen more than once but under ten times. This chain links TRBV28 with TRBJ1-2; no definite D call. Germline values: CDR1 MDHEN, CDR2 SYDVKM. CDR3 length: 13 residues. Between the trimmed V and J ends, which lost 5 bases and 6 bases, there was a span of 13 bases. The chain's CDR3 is CASSPSGGDGYTF. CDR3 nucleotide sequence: TGTGCCAGCAGTCCAAGTGGCGGTGATGGCTACACCTTC.

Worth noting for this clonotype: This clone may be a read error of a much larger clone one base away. Here the CDR3 DNA reads TGTGCCAGCTGTTACTCGATGACAGGGACCGCCGGGGAGCTGTTTTTT. Amino acid sequence: CASCYSMTGTAGELFF. The rearrangement links TRBV6-8 to TRBJ2-2; 7 positions match TRBD1. In germline, CDR1 is MNHGY, CDR2 SAAAGT. The CDR3 has 16 amino acids.

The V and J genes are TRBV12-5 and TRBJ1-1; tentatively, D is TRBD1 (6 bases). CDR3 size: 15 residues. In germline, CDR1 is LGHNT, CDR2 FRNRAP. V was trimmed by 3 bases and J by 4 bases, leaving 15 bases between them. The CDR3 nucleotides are TGTGCTAGTGGTTTTCTCTCAGGGGAGAGCACTGAAGCTTTCTTT. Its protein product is CASGFLSGESTEAFF.

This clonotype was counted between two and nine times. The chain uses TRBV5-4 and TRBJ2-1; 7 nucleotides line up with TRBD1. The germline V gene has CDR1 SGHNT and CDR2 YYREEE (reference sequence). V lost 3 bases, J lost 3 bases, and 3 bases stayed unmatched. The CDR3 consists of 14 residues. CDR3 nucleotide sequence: TGTGCCAGCAGCTGGGGACAGTACTACAATGAGCAGTTCTTC. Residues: CASSWGQYYNEQFF.

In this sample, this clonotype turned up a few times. This chain's CDR3 is CSVESNYGYTF. The CDR3 nucleotides are TGCAGCGTTGAGAGTAACTATGGCTACACCTTC. The chain has TRBV29-1 and TRBJ1-2, with unresolved D. The CDR3 covers 11 residues. Germline V gene data show CDR1 as SQVTM and CDR2 as ANQGSEA. Trimming cost V 3 bases and J 1 base, with 3 bases left between them. The full variable domain, rest sourced from reference TRBV29-1 and TRBJ1-2, is SAVISQKPSRDICQRGTSLTIQCQVDSQVTMMFWYRQQPGQSLTLIATANQGSEATYESGFVIDKFPISRPNLTFSTLTVSNMSPEDSSIYLCSVESNYGYTFGSGTRLTVV.

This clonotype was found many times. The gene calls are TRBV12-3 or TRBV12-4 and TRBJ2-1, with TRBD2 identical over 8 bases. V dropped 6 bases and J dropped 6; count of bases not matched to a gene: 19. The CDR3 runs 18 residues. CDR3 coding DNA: TGTGCCAGCAGCCGAGAGGGGCGGGGGGCAATTCGGGGCAATGAGCAGTTCTTC. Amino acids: CASSREGRGAIRGNEQFF.

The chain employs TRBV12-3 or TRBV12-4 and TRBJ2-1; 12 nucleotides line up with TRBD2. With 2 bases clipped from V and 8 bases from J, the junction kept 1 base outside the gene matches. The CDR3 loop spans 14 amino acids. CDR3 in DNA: TGTGCCAGCAGTTTACTAGCGGGGGGGTATGAGCAGTTCTTC. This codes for CASSLLAGGYEQFF.

CDR3 sequence (DNA): TGTGCCAGCAGCCAAGGGGACGGGGGGAATGGCTACACCTTC. Protein product: CASSQGDGGNGYTF. This sequence joins TRBV4-2 and TRBJ1-2; perhaps TRBD1 as D (5 bases). V was shortened by 1 base and J by 6 bases, with 12 bases between the two germline ends. Germline assignment: CDR1 LGHNA and CDR2 YNFKEQ. The CDR3 is 14 amino acids.

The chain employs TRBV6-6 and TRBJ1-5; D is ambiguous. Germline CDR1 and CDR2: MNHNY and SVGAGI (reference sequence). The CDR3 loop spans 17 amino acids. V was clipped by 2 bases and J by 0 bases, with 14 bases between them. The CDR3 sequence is CASSYTNWVYSNQPQHF. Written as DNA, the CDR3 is TGTGCCAGCAGTTACACGAATTGGGTTTATAGCAATCAGCCCCAGCATTTT.

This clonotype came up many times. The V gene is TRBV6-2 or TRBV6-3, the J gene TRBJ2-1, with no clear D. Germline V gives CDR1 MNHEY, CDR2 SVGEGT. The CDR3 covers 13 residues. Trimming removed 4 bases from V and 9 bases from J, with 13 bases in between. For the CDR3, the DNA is TGTGCCAGCAGTTTCAACTCTAGAGGTGAGCAGTTCTTC. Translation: CASSFNSRGEQFF.

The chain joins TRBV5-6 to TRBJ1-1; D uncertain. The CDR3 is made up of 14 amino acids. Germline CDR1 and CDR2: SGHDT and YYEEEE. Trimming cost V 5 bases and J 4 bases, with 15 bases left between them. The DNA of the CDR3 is TGTGCCAGCAGGATAGGAGGGTTCCCCACTGAAGCTTTCTTT. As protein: CASRIGGFPTEAFF.

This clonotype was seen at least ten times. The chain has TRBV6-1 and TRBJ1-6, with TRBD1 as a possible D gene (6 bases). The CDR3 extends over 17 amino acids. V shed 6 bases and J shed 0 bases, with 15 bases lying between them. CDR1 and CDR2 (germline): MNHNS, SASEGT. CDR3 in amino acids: CASRTGPQISYNSPLHF. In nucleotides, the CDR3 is TGTGCCAGCAGGACAGGCCCCCAAATCTCCTATAATTCACCCCTCCACTTT.

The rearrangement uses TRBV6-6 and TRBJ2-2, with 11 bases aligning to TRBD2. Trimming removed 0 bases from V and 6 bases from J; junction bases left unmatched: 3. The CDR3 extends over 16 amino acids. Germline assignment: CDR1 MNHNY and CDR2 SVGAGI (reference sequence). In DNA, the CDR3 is TGTGCCAGCAGTTACTCTAGCGGGGGGGCCTCCGGGGAGCTGTTTTTT. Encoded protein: CASSYSSGGASGELFF.